This record concerns one T cell receptor beta chain sequence. The data were taken from a study of blood T cell repertoires in COVID-19. Study-wide context: T cells, B-cell-depleted T cells, or PBMCs supplied cDNA or gDNA.

In the authors' methods: Nucleated cell counts were estimated from reference gene primer amplification. The data were produced by immunoSEQ multiplex PCR, yet TCRdb's version contains in-frame clones alone and is incomplete. V and J calls and clone size are as listed in that table; D and trimming were resolved from the DNA. The sample yields a few hundred thousand clones, more than 75% seen once. The TCR originated in a man aged 50-60 years with acute or convalescent COVID-19. The sequencing input was peripheral blood.

CDR3 sequence: CASSASRGATIYSNQPQHF. CDR3 bases: TGTGCCAGCAGTGCCAGCCGGGGGGCAACCATTTATAGCAATCAGCCCCAGCATTTT. The rearrangement uses TRBV27 and TRBJ1-5; weak D call: TRBD1 (6 bases). The V end was cut by 5 bases, the J end by 0 bases, with 23 bases between. The CDR3 covers 19 residues. The germline CDR1 and CDR2 sequences are MNHEY and SMNVEV (reference sequence).